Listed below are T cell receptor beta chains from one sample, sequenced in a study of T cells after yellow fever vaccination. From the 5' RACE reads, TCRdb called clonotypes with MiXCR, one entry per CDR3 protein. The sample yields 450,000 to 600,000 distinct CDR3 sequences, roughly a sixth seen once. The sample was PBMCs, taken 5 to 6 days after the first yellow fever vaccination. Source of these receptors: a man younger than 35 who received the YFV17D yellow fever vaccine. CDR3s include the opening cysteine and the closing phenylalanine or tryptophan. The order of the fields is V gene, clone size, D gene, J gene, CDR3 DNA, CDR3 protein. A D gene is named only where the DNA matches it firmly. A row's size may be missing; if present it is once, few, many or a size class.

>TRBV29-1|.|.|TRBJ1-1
TGCAGCGTTGTGAAGGCGAACACTGAAGCTTTCTTT
CSVVKANTEAFF
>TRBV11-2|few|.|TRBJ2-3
TGTGCCAGCAGCTTAGAGGGCTGGCCGGGGAGGAGCACAGATACGCAGTATTTT
CASSLEGWPGRSTDTQYF
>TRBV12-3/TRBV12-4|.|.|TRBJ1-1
TGTGCCAGCAGCCCCGACAGGTTTGAAGCTTTCTTT
CASSPDRFEAFF
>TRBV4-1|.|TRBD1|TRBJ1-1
TGCGCCAGCAGCCAAGGGAGACAGGGGGCCCGGTACACTGAAGCTTTCTTT
CASSQGRQGARYTEAFF
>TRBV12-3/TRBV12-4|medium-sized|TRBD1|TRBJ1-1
TGTGCCAGCAGTTTACCAGGGGGGACTGAAGCTTTCTTT
CASSLPGGTEAFF
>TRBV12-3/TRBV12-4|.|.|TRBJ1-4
TGTGCCAGCAGTTTGGGTGGGCGGCCTGCAACTAATGAAAAACTGTTTTTT
CASSLGGRPATNEKLFF
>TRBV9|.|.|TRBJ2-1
TGTGCCAGCAGCGTAGTCCCCAGTAGAAATGAGCAGTTCTTC
CASSVVPSRNEQFF
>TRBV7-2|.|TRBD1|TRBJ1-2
TGTGCCAGCAGCGCCCAAGGGACAGGGGGCGGCTATGGCTACACCTTC
CASSAQGTGGGYGYTF
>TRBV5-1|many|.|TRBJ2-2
TGCGCCAGCAGCTTGGAGGGTCCCCAGGATAACACCGGGGAGCTGTTTTTT
CASSLEGPQDNTGELFF
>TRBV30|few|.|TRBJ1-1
TGTGCCTGGAGTGTACCCAAGACTGGGGGAGCTTTCTTT
CAWSVPKTGGAFF
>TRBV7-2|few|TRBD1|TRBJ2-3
TGTGCCAGCAGCCCCCCCCCACAGGGGGCGGCAGATACGCAGTATTTT
CASSPPPQGAADTQYF
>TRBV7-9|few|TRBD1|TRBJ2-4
TGTGCCAGCAGCCCCCGGACAGGGGCGGGGTATAGCATTCAGTACTTC
CASSPRTGAGYSIQYF
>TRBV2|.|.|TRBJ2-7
TGTGCCAGCAGGTTAGGGGAGTTCTACGAGCAGTACTTC
CASRLGEFYEQYF
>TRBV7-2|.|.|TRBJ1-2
TGTGCCAGCAGCTTAACAAGCACGGTAGATATCCGGGGCTACACCTTC
CASSLTSTVDIRGYTF
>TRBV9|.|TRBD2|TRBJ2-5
TGTGCCAGCAGCGCGGCAACGGGAGGGGAGACCCAGTACTTC
CASSAATGGETQYF
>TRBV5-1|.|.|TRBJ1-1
TGCGCCAGCAAGGGCACCCTTGAAGCTTTCTTT
CASKGTLEAFF
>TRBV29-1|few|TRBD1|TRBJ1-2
TGCAGCGTTGCCCCCCGACAGGGGGGTAACTATGGCTACACCTTC
CSVAPRQGGNYGYTF
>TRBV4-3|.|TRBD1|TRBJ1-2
TGCGCCAGCAGCCAAGATCTGGGACAGGTCCTCTATGGCTACACCTTC
CASSQDLGQVLYGYTF
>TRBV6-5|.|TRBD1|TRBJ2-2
TGTGCCAGCAATTGGGGCAGGGGGCCGAACACCGGGGAGCTGTTTTTT
CASNWGRGPNTGELFF
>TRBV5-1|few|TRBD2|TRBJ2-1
TGCGCCAGCAGCCTTCTCGGGGGGGGGAGCTCCTACAATGAGCAGTTCTTC
CASSLLGGGSSYNEQFF
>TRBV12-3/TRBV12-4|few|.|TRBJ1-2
TGTGCCAGCAGTTGGCTCGGCAATCCCTATGGCTACACCTTC
CASSWLGNPYGYTF
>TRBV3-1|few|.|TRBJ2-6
TGTGCCACCAGGGACTCTGGGGCCAACGTCCTGACTTTC
CATRDSGANVLTF
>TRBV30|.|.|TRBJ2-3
TGTGCCTGGGACCCAAGTAGAGCCACAGATACGCAGTATTTT
CAWDPSRATDTQYF
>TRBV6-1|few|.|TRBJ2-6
TGTGCCAGCAGTGTAACGGGGAGCTCTGGGGCCAACGTCCTGACTTTC
CASSVTGSSGANVLTF
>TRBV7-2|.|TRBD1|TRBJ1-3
TGTGCCAGCAGCACACAGGGGGGAAACACCATATATTTT
CASSTQGGNTIYF
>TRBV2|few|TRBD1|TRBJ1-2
TGTGCCAGCACCAGGGACAGGGGTAACGGCTACACCTTC
CASTRDRGNGYTF
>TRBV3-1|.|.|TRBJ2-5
TGTGCCAGCAGCCAGATCGGGACTCCAGAGCGCGAGACCCAGTACTTC
CASSQIGTPERETQYF
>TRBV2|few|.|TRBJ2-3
TGTGCCAGCAGTGAAGCCGTGGGGGGTACGCAGTATTTT
CASSEAVGGTQYF
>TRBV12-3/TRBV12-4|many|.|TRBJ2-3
TGTGCCAGCAGTCCCCGGGTCCGAGATACGCAGTATTTT
CASSPRVRDTQYF
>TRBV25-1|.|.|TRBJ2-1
TGTGCCAGCCACAATCACGGGTCCCCCAACAATGAGCAGTTCTTC
CASHNHGSPNNEQFF
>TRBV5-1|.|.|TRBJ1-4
TGCGCCAGCAGCCCGGACAGCCTGGGCGAAAAACTGTTTTTT
CASSPDSLGEKLFF
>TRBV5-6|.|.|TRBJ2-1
TGTGCCAGCAGCTTCGGGCTCCACAATGAGCAGTTCTTC
CASSFGLHNEQFF
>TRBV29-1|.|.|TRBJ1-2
TGCAGCGTTCATGATAATAACTATGGCTACACCTTC
CSVHDNNYGYTF
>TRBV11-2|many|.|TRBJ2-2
TGTGCCAGCAGAACCACCGGGGAGCTGTTTTTT
CASRTTGELFF
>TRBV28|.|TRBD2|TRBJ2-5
TGTGCCAGCAACCTAGCGGGGGGGACAGAGACCCAGTACTTC
CASNLAGGTETQYF
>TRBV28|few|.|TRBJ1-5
TGTGCCAGCAGTGCACCGGGACACCACAATCAGCCCCAGCATTTT
CASSAPGHHNQPQHF
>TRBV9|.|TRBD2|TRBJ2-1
TGTGCCAGCAGCTCTCACGTCGGGGTAGCGGGGGGGCACATTTTCAATGAGCAGTTCTTC
CASSSHVGVAGGHIFNEQFF
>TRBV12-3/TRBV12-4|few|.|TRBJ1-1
TGTGCCAGCAGTCAAGAGAGGGGAACTGAAGCTTTCTTT
CASSQERGTEAFF
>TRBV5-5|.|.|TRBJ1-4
TGTGCCAGCAGCTTGGGAGGGGACCCAACTAATGAAAAACTGTTTTTT
CASSLGGDPTNEKLFF
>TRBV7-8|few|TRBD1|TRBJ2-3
TGTGCCAGCAGCTTAGTGCGAGGGACAGGGGGGATCCCAGATACGCAGTATTTT
CASSLVRGTGGIPDTQYF
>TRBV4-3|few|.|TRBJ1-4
TGCGCCAGCAGCCACAGTGCAACTAATGAAAAACTGTTTTTT
CASSHSATNEKLFF
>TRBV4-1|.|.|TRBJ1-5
TGCGCCAGCAGCCGGCGGTGGGTGAGCAATCAGCCCCAGCATTTT
CASSRRWVSNQPQHF
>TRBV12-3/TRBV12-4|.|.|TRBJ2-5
TGTGCCAGCAGTTCACAGTTTGAGACCCAGTACTTC
CASSSQFETQYF
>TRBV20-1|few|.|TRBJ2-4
TGCAGTGCTAGCGCTCCACACGACCTAAGAATCATTCAGTACTTC
CSASAPHDLRIIQYF
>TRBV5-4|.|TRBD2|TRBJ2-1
TGTGCCAGCAGCTTAGACGTACGGGGGGGCACCCACAATGAGCAGTTCTTC
CASSLDVRGGTHNEQFF
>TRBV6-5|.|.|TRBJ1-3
TGTGCCAGCAGTTACTCGCTTGGTACCTCGACTAGGGGAAACACCATATATTTT
CASSYSLGTSTRGNTIYF
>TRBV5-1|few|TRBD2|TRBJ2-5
TGCGCCAGCAGCTTGGCGGTAGCGGGGAGAGAGACCCAGTACTTC
CASSLAVAGRETQYF
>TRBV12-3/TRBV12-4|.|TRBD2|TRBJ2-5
TGTGCCAGCGGACCTAAGACTAGCGGGGTTGGGACCCAGTACTTC
CASGPKTSGVGTQYF
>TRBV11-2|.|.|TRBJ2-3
TGTGCCGTTGGTATCGGACAACCCACAGATACGCAGTATTTT
CAVGIGQPTDTQYF
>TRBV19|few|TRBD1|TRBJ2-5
TGTGCCAGTAGCATGGACAGGGTCGAGACCCAGTACTTC
CASSMDRVETQYF
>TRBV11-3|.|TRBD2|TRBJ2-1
TGTGCCAGCAGCTTTGGGACTAGCGGGGGGGCCAGCAATGAGCAGTTCTTC
CASSFGTSGGASNEQFF
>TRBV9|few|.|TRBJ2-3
TGTGCCAGCAGCGTTCGACACGAGCAAGATACGCAGTATTTT
CASSVRHEQDTQYF
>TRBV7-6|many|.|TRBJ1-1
TGTGCCAGCAGCTTATTCGAGACGAGGAACACTGAAGCTTTCTTT
CASSLFETRNTEAFF
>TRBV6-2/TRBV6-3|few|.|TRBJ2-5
TGTGCCAGCGCGCGTCGGGCGCAAGAGACCCAGTACTTC
CASARRAQETQYF
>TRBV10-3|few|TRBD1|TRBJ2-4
TGTGCCATCAGTGAGGGCCCGACAGGGGCCCTAGCCAAAAACATTCAGTACTTC
CAISEGPTGALAKNIQYF
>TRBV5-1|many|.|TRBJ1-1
TGCGCCAGCAGCCTGGGGGGGCACATGAACACTGAAGCTTTCTTT
CASSLGGHMNTEAFF
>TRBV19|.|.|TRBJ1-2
TGTGCCAGTAGTATTCCGGCGGGATGGAGTGGCTACACCTTC
CASSIPAGWSGYTF